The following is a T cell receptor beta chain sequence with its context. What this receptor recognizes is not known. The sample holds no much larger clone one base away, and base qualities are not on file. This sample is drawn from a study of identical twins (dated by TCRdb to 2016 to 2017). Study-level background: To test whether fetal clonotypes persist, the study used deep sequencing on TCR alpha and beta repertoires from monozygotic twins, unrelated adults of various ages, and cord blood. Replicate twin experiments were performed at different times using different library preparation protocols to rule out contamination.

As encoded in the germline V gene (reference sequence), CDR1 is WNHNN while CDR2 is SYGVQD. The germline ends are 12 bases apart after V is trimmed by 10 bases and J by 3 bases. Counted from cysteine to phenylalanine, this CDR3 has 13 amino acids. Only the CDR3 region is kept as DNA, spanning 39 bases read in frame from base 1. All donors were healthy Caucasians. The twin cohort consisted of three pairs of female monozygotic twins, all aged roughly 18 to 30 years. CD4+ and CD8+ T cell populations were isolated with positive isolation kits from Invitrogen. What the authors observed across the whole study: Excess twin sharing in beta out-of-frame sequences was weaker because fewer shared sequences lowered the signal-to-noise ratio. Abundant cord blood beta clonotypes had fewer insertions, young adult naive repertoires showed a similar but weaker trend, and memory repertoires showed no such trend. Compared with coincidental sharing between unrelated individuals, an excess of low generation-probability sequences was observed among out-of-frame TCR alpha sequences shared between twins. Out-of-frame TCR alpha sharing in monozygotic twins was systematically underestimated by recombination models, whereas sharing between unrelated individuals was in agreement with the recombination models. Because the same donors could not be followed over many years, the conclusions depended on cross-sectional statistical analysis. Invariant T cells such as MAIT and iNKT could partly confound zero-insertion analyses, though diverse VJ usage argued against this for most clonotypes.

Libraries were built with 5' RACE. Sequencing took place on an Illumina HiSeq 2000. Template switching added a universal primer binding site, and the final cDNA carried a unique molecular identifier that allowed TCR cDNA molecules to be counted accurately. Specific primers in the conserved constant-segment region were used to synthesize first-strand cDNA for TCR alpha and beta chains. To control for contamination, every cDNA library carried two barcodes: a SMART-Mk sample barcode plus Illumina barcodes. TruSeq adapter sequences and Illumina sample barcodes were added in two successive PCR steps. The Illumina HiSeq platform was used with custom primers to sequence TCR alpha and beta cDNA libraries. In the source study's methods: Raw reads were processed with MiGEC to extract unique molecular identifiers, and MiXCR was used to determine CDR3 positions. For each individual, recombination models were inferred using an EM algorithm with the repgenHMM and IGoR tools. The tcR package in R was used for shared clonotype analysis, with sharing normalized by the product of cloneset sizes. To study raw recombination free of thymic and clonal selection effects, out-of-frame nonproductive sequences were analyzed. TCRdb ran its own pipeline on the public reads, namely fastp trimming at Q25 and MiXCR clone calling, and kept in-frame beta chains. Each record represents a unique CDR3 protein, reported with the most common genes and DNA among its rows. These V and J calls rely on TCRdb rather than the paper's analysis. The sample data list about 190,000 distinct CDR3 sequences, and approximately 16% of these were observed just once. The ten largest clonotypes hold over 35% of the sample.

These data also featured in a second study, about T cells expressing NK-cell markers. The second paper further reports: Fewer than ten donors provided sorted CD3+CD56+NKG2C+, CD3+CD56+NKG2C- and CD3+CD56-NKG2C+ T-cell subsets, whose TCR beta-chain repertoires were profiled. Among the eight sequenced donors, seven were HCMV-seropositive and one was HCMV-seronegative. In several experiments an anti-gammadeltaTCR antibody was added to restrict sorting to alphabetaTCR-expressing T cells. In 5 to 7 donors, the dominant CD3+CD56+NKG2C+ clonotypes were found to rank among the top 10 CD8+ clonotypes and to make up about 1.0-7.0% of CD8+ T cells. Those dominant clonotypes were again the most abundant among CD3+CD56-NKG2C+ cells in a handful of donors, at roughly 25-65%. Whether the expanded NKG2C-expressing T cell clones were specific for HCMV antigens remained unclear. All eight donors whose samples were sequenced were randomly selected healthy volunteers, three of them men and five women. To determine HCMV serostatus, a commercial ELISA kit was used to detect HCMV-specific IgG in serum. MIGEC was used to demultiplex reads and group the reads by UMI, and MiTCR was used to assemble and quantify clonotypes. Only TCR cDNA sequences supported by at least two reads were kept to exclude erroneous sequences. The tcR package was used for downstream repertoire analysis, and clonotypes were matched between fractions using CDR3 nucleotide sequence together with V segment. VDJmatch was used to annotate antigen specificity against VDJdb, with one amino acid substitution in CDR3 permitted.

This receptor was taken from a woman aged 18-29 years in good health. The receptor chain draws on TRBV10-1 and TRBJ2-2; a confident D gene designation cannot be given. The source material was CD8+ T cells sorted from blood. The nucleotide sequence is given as TGCGCCACCGCGGAACTCTACACCGGGGAGCTGTTTTTT. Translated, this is CATAELYTGELFF.